This TCR beta chain appears in the sequencing data of a study of tumor and adjacent non-tumor tissue in lung cancer. The CDR3 extends over 13 amino acids. Trimming took 6 bases from V and 10 from J, leaving 18 bases between them. No cell sorting was done before RNA was extracted from the tissue. TCRbeta libraries were built with three rounds of nested PCR, modified from ARM-PCR. TCRdb passed the multiplex PCR reads through MiXCR, listing each CDR3 protein once. The sample records some 99,000 distinct CDR3 sequences, roughly 74% being singletons. This clonotype originated in a woman aged 55-70 years with non-small cell lung cancer. V gene TRBV12-3 or TRBV12-4 combines with J gene TRBJ1-1; D call uncertain. The sequenced material came from lung tumor tissue. CDR3 region: CASRVRGWPAAFF. The CDR3 DNA reads as TGTGCCAGCAGGGTCCGCGGATGGCCAGCAGCTTTCTTT.